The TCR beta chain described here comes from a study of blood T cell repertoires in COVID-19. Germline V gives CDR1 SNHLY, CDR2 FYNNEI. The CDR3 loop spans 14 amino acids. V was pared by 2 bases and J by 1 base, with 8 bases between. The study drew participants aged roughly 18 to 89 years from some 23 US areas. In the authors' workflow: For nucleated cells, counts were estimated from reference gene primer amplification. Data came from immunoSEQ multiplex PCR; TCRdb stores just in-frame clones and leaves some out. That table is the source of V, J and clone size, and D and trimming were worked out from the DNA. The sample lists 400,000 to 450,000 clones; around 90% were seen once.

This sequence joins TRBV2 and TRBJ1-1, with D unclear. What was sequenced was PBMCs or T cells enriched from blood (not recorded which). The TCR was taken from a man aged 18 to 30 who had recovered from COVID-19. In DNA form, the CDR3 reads TGTGCCAGCAGTGAAAGTCCAGGGAACACTGAAGCTTTCTTT. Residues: CASSESPGNTEAFF.